This TCR beta chain derives from a study of CD8 T cells in ankylosing spondylitis. Study findings and constraints: Blood from ankylosing spondylitis patients appeared to carry a characteristic roughly 8-variant TCR beta motif. Clones linked to the disease showed a CD8+ phenotype. They occurred at relatively low frequencies in peripheral blood.

One entry per CDR3 protein results from TCRdb running MiXCR on the 5' RACE reads. The sample comprises a few hundred thousand distinct CDR3 sequences, about 20% of which are singletons, and roughly a sixth rests with the top ten. The length of the CDR3 is 14 residues. Germline CDR1 and CDR2: MDHEN and SYDVKM. V lost 6 bases and J lost 6, with 14 bases in between. This clonotype was counted only a few times. As yet, its antigen is unknown. The specimen sequenced was blood, either unsorted or a sorted T cell fraction (not recorded which). The rearrangement uses TRBV28 and TRBJ2-2, with no clear D. The sequence was collected from a male donor with ankylosing spondylitis. The CDR3 coding sequence is TGTGCCAGCAGGAACACCGGCGTCGCCGGGGAGCTGTTTTTT. It translates to CASRNTGVAGELFF.